Following are 5 T cell receptor beta chains from one sample sequenced in a study of Ad26.COV2.S vaccination and SARS-CoV-2 variants. This sample's treatment: 19 received Ad26.COV2.S at low or high dose, single or two shots; 5 received placebo; per-sample allocation not given. The samples date from day 63 after the first vaccine or placebo injection. Method: immunoSEQ multiplex PCR; TCRdb's copy keeps in-frame clones and lacks some. The data hold roughly 500,000 clones, with roughly 87% observed a single time. The material was peripheral blood, obtained in a trial of Ad26.COV2.S vaccine versus placebo. Source of these receptors: a person aged 18-65 years who received the Ad26.COV2.S COVID-19 vaccine or a placebo.

The chain has TRBV5-6 and TRBJ1-4; weak D call: TRBD1 (5 bases). This CDR3 spans 14 amino acids. V lost 3 bases and J 8 bases, leaving 14 bases between the germline ends. The germline V gene has CDR1 SGHDT and CDR2 YYEEEE. As DNA, the CDR3 is TGTGCCAGCAGCTCCCCTGGGGGAAAAGAAAAACTGTTTTTT. Residues: CASSSPGGKEKLFF.

The chain combines TRBV5-1 with TRBJ1-4, with D unresolved. V was pared by 0 bases and J by 8 bases, with 11 bases between. The germline gives CDR1 SGHRS, CDR2 YFSETQ. This CDR3 is built from 14 residues. CDR3 residues: CASSLAYPGEKLFF. The CDR3 bases are TGCGCCAGCAGCTTGGCTTACCCCGGCGAAAAACTGTTTTTT.

This chain uses TRBV19 with TRBJ1-2; D may be TRBD1 (5 bases). CDR1 LNHDA and CDR2 SQIVND come from the germline V gene (reference sequence). The CDR3 extends over 13 amino acids. V shed 4 bases and J shed 2 bases, with 8 bases lying between them. The DNA for the CDR3 is TGTGCCAGTAGTAAGGGACTGAACTATGGCTACACCTTC. This gives the protein CASSKGLNYGYTF.

DNA for the CDR3: TGTGCCAGCAGGTATTACGGTTCCACAGATACGCAGTATTTT. It codes for CASRYYGSTDTQYF. The J gene is TRBJ2-3, the V gene TRBV28; D call uncertain. This CDR3 has 14 residues. Germline assignment: CDR1 MDHEN and CDR2 SYDVKM. V was trimmed by 6 bases and J by 2 bases, leaving 12 bases between them.

The V and J genes are TRBV18 and TRBJ1-4; no clear D gene. Trimming pared 5 bases from V and 6 bases from J, leaving 16 bases between. Germline CDR1 is KGHSH and CDR2 is LQKENI. CDR3 size: 15 residues. CDR3: CASSYQAGLDEKLFF. The CDR3 nucleotides are TGTGCCAGCTCATACCAAGCAGGACTGGATGAAAAACTGTTTTTT.